This record covers a single T cell receptor (beta chain). The antigen remains unidentified. This record comes from a study of T cells in Graves' hyperthyroidism and ophthalmopathy. Study observations and caveats: Blood held most thyroid clonotypes expanded above 0.001 frequency.

RNA transcripts gave rise to amplified TCR beta CDR3 regions. A first-round RT-PCR of the TCR CDR3 used the HTBI primer set. TCRdb processed the multiplex PCR reads anew with MiXCR; each CDR3 protein has one entry. The sample has around 300,000 distinct CDR3 sequences, approximately 15% seen once. The germline V gene has CDR1 LNHDA and CDR2 SQIVND (reference sequence). The V segment lost 4 bases and the J segment 5 bases; nucleotides outside the gene matches: 11. The CDR3 length is 16 residues. The sample was blood. This clonotype was obtained from a woman aged 40 to 55 with Graves' ophthalmopathy. The chain joins TRBV19 to TRBJ2-1; 7 nucleotides agree with TRBD2. CDR3 sequence reads: CASSRRAGVWDNEQFF. CDR3 nucleotides: TGTGCCAGTAGTAGGAGGGCGGGGGTTTGGGACAATGAGCAGTTCTTC.